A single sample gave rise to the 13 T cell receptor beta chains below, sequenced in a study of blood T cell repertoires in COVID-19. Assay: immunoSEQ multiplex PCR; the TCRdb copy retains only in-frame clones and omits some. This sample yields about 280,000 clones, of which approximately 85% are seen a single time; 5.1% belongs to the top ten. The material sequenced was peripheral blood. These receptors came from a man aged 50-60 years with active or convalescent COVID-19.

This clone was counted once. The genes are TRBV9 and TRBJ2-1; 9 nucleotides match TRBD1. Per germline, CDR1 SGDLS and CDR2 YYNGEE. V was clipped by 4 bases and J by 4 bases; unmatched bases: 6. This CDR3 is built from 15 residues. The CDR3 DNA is TGTGCCAGCAGCCGGGGACAGGGCGAGTACAATGAGCAGTTCTTC. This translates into CASSRGQGEYNEQFF.

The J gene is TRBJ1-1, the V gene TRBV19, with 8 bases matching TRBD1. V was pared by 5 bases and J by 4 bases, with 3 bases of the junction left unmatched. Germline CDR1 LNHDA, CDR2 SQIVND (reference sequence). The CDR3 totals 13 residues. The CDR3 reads CASSLDRGTEAFF. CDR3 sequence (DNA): TGTGCCAGTAGTCTCGACAGGGGCACTGAAGCTTTCTTT.

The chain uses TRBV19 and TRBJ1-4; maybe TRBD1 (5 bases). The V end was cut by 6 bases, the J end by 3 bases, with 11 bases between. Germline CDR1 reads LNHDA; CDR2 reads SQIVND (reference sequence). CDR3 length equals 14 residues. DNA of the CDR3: TGTGCCAGTAGCAAACAGGTCTCTAATGAAAAACTGTTTTTT. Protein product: CASSKQVSNEKLFF.

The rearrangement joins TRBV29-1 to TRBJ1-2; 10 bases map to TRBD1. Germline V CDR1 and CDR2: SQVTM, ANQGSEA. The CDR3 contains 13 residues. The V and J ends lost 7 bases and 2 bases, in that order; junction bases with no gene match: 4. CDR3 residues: CSATTGGNYGYTF. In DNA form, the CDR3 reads TGCAGCGCCACGACAGGGGGCAACTATGGCTACACCTTC.

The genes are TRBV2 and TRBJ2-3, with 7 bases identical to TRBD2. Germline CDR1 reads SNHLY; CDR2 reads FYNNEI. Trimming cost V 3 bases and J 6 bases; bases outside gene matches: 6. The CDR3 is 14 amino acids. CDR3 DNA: TGTGCCAGCAGTGATCGGGGGGAATTGGATACGCAGTATTTT. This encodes CASSDRGELDTQYF.

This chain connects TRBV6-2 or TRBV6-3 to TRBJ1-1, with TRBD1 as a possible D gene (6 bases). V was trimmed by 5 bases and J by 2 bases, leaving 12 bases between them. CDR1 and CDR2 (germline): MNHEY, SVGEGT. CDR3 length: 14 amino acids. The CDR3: CASSPGTLNTEAFF. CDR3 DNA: TGTGCCAGCAGTCCCGGGACACTAAACACTGAAGCTTTCTTT.

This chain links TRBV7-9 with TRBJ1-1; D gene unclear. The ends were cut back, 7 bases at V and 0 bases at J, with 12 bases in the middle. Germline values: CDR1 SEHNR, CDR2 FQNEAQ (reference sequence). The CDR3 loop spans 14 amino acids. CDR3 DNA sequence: TGTGCCAGCACCTTTCGGGGTTTGAACACTGAAGCTTTCTTT. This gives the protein CASTFRGLNTEAFF.

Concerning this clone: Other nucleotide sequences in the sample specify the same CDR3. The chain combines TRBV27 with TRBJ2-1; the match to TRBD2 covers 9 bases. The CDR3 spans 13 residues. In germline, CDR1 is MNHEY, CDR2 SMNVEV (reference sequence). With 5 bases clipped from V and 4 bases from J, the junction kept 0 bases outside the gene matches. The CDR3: CASSLAGYNEQFF. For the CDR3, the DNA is TGTGCCAGCAGTCTAGCGGGATACAATGAGCAGTTCTTC.

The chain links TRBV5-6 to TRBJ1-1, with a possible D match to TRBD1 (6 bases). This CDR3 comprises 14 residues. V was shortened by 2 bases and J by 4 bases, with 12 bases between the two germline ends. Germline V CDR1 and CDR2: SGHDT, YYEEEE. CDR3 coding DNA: TGTGCCAGCAGCTTAACCGGACAGTCCACTGAAGCTTTCTTT. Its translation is CASSLTGQSTEAFF.

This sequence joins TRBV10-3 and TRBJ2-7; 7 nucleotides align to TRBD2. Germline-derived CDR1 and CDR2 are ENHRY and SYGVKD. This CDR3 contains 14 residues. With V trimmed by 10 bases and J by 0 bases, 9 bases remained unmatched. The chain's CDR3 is CATLDQRDSYEQYF. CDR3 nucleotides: TGTGCCACCCTAGATCAGCGGGACTCCTACGAGCAGTACTTC.

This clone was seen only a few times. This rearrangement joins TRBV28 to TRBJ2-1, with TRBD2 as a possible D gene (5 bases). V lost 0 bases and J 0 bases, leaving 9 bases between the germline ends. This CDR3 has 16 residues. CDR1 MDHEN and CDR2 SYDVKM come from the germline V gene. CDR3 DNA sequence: TGTGCCAGCAGTTTATGGAGCGGTCCCTCCTACAATGAGCAGTTCTTC. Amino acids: CASSLWSGPSYNEQFF.

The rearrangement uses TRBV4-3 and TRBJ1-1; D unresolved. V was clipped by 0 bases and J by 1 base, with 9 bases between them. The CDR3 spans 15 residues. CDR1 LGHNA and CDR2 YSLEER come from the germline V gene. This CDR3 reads CASSQDAGWNTEAFF. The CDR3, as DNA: TGCGCCAGCAGCCAAGATGCGGGGTGGAACACTGAAGCTTTCTTT.

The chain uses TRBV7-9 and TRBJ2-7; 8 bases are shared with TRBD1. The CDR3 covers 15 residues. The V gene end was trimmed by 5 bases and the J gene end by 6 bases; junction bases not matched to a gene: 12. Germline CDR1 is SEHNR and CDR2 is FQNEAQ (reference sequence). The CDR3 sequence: CASSPPRTGYSEQYF. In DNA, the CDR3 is TGTGCCAGCAGCCCCCCCCGGACAGGGTATTCCGAGCAGTACTTC.